The source of this T cell receptor beta chain is a study of T-cell reconstitution after alpha-beta-depleted transplantation in children. Study results and caveats: T-cell numbers and diversity, one year after transplant, stemmed largely from T cells that were newly produced. Elevated TCRbeta diversity at day 60 was traced, in some patients, to surviving recipient T cells and thymic progenitors. It was reported that alpha-beta T cells came from several hundred expanded graft clones (about two months after transplant).

The CDR3 is made up of 16 amino acids. The germline CDR1 and CDR2 sequences are MDHEN and SYDVKM. V was pared by 5 bases and J by 2 bases, with 6 bases of the junction left unmatched. The library targeted TCRbeta and was prepared with unique molecular identifiers. TCRdb passed the PCR reads through MiXCR, listing each CDR3 protein once. The table includes hundreds of thousands of distinct CDR3 sequences, under 15% detected once. This clonotype was counted ten times or more. The antigen is not known. The material was PBMCs, mostly from graft donor cells, obtained 360 days after TCRalphabeta/CD19-depleted stem cell transplant. This receptor was obtained from a male patient under 18 who had a stem cell transplant for acute myeloid leukemia, so the T cells may come from the graft donor. V and J are TRBV28 and TRBJ2-1, with 10 bases lining up with TRBD2. CDR3 DNA: TGTGCCAGCAGTCCATTAGCGGGAGGCACCTACAATGAGCAGTTCTTC. This sequence encodes CASSPLAGGTYNEQFF.